The next 2 T cell receptor beta chains were all read from a single sample in a study of cytomegalovirus exposure and HLA in healthy donors. Using immunoSEQ multiplex PCR, the repertoire was profiled, and TCRdb retains in-frame clones only, with some absent. The data contain 60,000 to 80,000 clones, approximately 94% of them singletons. What was sequenced was PBMCs. Receptor source: a woman aged 18 to 35 in good health and CMV-seropositive.

The V gene is TRBV11-2, the J gene TRBJ2-1; 8 positions match TRBD2. The CDR3 is 17 residues long. Losses at the gene ends were 5 bases for V and 1 base for J; bases not matched to a gene: 10. Germline V CDR1 and CDR2: SGHAT, FQNNGV. CDR3: CASSPLKLAESYNEQFF. The DNA for the CDR3 is TGTGCCAGCAGCCCCCTAAAACTAGCGGAATCCTACAATGAGCAGTTCTTC.

The sample holds a few counts of this clone. The chain joins TRBV18 to TRBJ1-6; the match to TRBD1 covers 7 bases. CDR1 and CDR2 from the germline V gene are KGHSH and LQKENI. The CDR3 has 14 amino acids. The V gene end was trimmed by 4 bases and the J gene end by 9 bases; junction bases not matched to a gene: 6. CDR3 sequence reads: CASSHTGERSPLHF. The CDR3 DNA sequence: TGTGCCAGCTCACACACAGGGGAGCGTTCACCCCTCCACTTT.